A selection of T cell receptor beta chains follows, all from one sample in a study of CD8 T cells in ankylosing spondylitis. TCRdb passed the 5' RACE reads through MiXCR, listing each CDR3 protein once. The table has around 140,000 distinct CDR3 sequences, approximately 10% seen once; the top ten hold roughly 4.5%. The sequenced sample was blood, either unsorted or a sorted T cell fraction (not recorded which). The receptors here all came from a female donor with ankylosing spondylitis or in good health (not recorded which). Each CDR3 is given with its conserved first and last residue. Fields, in order: clone size, J gene, V gene, D gene, CDR3 DNA, CDR3 protein. A D gene is named only where the DNA matches it firmly. Rows may omit the clone size; those that give it use once, few, many or a size class.

>.|TRBJ2-5|TRBV7-6|.
TGTGCCAGCAGCCCATCCACTCTAAGGACCCAGTACTTC
CASSPSTLRTQYF
>few|TRBJ2-2|TRBV5-1|.
TGCGCCAGCTCCCGTTCAGGGTATGTGAACACCAGGGAGCTGTTTTTT
CASSRSGYVNTRELFF
>many|TRBJ2-1|TRBV6-5|TRBD1
TGTGCCAGCAGTTACCGGGACAGCACAGGCAATGAGCAGTTCTTC
CASSYRDSTGNEQFF
>many|TRBJ2-3|TRBV5-1|.
TGCGCCAGCAGCTTGTGGCTGAGCACAGATACGCAGTATTTT
CASSLWLSTDTQYF
>many|TRBJ1-2|TRBV20-1|.
TGCAGTGCTCCTGCGGGGGGGCTGAGGGATGGCTACACCTTC
CSAPAGGLRDGYTF
>.|TRBJ2-3|TRBV20-1|TRBD2
TGCAGTGCTACCGGACTAGCGAGGACGCAGTATTTT
CSATGLARTQYF
>.|TRBJ2-7|TRBV6-5|.
TGTGCCAGCAGTTACTCCGGGACACCCCCCTACGAGCAGTACTTC
CASSYSGTPPYEQYF
>many|TRBJ2-1|TRBV3-1|.
TGTGCCAGCAGCCAAAGGTGGGCGCCGGGACTCTCTAATGAGCAGTTCTTC
CASSQRWAPGLSNEQFF
>many|TRBJ2-7|TRBV7-2|.
TGTGCCAGCAGCTTACAGGACTACGAGCAGTACTTC
CASSLQDYEQYF
>many|TRBJ1-2|TRBV7-2|.
TGTGCCAGCAGCTTAGCGCTAACAGGGAAAGTTGATGGCTACACCTTC
CASSLALTGKVDGYTF
>.|TRBJ2-7|TRBV29-1|.
TGCAGCGTTGCCGGGACCTACTACGAGCAGTACTTC
CSVAGTYYEQYF
>many|TRBJ2-7|TRBV12-3/TRBV12-4|TRBD2
TGTGCCAGCAGTTCATTCGGGAGGCCCTACGAGCAGTACTTC
CASSSFGRPYEQYF
>many|TRBJ2-1|TRBV12-3/TRBV12-4|TRBD2
TGTGCCAGCAGTGATATCGGGAGGGGTGAGCAGTTCTTC
CASSDIGRGEQFF
>many|TRBJ1-2|TRBV20-1|.
TGCAGTGCGAATAACCCCGGAACCAACTATGGCTACACCTTC
CSANNPGTNYGYTF
>many|TRBJ1-1|TRBV4-1|TRBD1
TGCGCCAGCAGCCAGACCGGGACAGGGTTGACACACACTGAAGCTTTCTTT
CASSQTGTGLTHTEAFF
>many|TRBJ2-7|TRBV5-6|TRBD2
TGTGCCAGCAGCTTTTTTGTTAGCGGGAGCGACGAGCAGTACTTC
CASSFFVSGSDEQYF
>many|TRBJ2-5|TRBV7-3|TRBD2
TGTGCCAGCAGCTTACGTGCAAGCGGGGTGCAGGAGACCCAGTACTTC
CASSLRASGVQETQYF
>many|TRBJ2-1|TRBV3-1|TRBD1
TGTGCCAGCAGCCCCACACTCCCCCGACAGGGTGAGCAGTTCTTC
CASSPTLPRQGEQFF
>.|TRBJ1-6|TRBV7-9|.
TGTGCCGGCAGCTGGGCAGATAATTCACCCCTCCACTTT
CAGSWADNSPLHF
>many|TRBJ2-1|TRBV20-1|TRBD2
TGCAGTGCCGTAGCGGGACGGGCAAATGAGCAGTTCTTC
CSAVAGRANEQFF
>many|TRBJ2-1|TRBV20-1|.
TGCAGTGCTAGAGATCGGCGGGGAAACAATGAGCAGTTCTTC
CSARDRRGNNEQFF
>many|TRBJ1-2|TRBV28|.
TGTGCCAGCAGGAGTCGGAACTTCGTCCTTGGCTACACCTTC
CASRSRNFVLGYTF
>many|TRBJ2-2|TRBV24-1|.
TGTGCCACCAGTGGGACAGGGACTAAGCACGGCACCGGGGAGCTGTTTTTT
CATSGTGTKHGTGELFF
>.|TRBJ2-2|TRBV11-3|TRBD2
TGTGCCAGCAGCTTATCTCCTAGCGGGAGAGGCGGGGAGCTGTTTTTT
CASSLSPSGRGGELFF
>many|TRBJ1-2|TRBV7-9|.
TGTGCCAGCAGCTTGGGGCAAAGGCTTAACTATGGCTACACCTTC
CASSLGQRLNYGYTF
>many|TRBJ2-3|TRBV7-2|.
TGTGCCAGCAGCTTAGTGATGCGGGGTACGCAGTATTTT
CASSLVMRGTQYF
>many|TRBJ1-3|TRBV11-3|.
TGTGCCAGCAGCTTTGAGGACACCATATATTTT
CASSFEDTIYF
>many|TRBJ1-5|TRBV5-1|.
TGCGCCAGCAGCTTGGGCGACAGCAGCAATCAGCCCCAGCATTTT
CASSLGDSSNQPQHF
>few|TRBJ1-2|TRBV2|.
TGTGCCAGCAGTGGTTCGGCGGGAGCTAACTATGGCTACACCTTC
CASSGSAGANYGYTF
>.|TRBJ2-2|TRBV5-5|TRBD1
TGTGCCAGCACCCTGGACAGGGTTACCGGGGAGCTGTTTTTT
CASTLDRVTGELFF
>many|TRBJ2-5|TRBV18|.
TGTGCCAGCTCGCTAGCGATCGAGACCCAGTACTTC
CASSLAIETQYF
>many|TRBJ1-2|TRBV5-1|TRBD1
TGCGCCAGCAGCTTCGACAGGGTTGGCTACACCTTC
CASSFDRVGYTF
>few|TRBJ1-5|TRBV6-5|TRBD1
TGTGCCAGCAGTTACTCGAGAACAGGGGATTCACCCCAGCATTTT
CASSYSRTGDSPQHF
>many|TRBJ1-5|TRBV12-3/TRBV12-4|.
TGTGCCAGCAGTGAAGACAGTCGCACGGGTGCCAATCAGCCCCAGCATTTT
CASSEDSRTGANQPQHF
>many|TRBJ2-3|TRBV5-1|.
TGCGCCAGCAGCTTGGCGGTCTCAGATACGCAGTATTTT
CASSLAVSDTQYF
>many|TRBJ2-3|TRBV12-3/TRBV12-4|.
TGTGCCAGCAGGACTACCCCCACAGATACGCAGTATTTT
CASRTTPTDTQYF
>many|TRBJ1-3|TRBV12-3/TRBV12-4|.
TGTGCCAGCAGTTCCAGGGCAGGTCCACATTTT
CASSSRAGPHF
>.|TRBJ1-6|TRBV20-1|.
TGCAGTGCTAGAGAGACGTATAACGATTCACCCCTCCACTTT
CSARETYNDSPLHF
>many|TRBJ1-6|TRBV5-1|.
TGCGCCAGCAGCTTTCTTCCCGCTTATGGCGGACCCCTCCACTTT
CASSFLPAYGGPLHF
>many|TRBJ2-2|TRBV11-2|.
TGTGCCAGCAGCTTAGTTAGGCCCGGGGAGCTGTTTTTT
CASSLVRPGELFF
>many|TRBJ1-1|TRBV10-3|.
TGTGCCGCCGCCCGACAGGCGAACACTGAAGCTTTCTTT
CAAARQANTEAFF
>many|TRBJ2-1|TRBV27|TRBD2
TGTGCCAGCAGTTTTTCTAGCGGGGGGGTTAATGAGCAGTTCTTC
CASSFSSGGVNEQFF
>few|TRBJ1-4|TRBV27|.
TGTGCCAGCAGTGTTGAGGGGGGCACTAATGAAAAACTGTTTTTT
CASSVEGGTNEKLFF
>many|TRBJ2-5|TRBV7-9|TRBD2
TGTGCCAGCAGCTCCCCCGGCGGGGGAGGGGAGACCCAGTACTTC
CASSSPGGGGETQYF
>many|TRBJ1-1|TRBV30|.
TGTGCCTGGAGTTCCCCTCGGGGGCGGGGGAACACTGAAGCTTTCTTT
CAWSSPRGRGNTEAFF
>many|TRBJ1-2|TRBV5-1|.
TGCGCCAGCAGCTTATCGGATGAGTATGGCTACACCTTC
CASSLSDEYGYTF
>.|TRBJ1-1|TRBV19|TRBD1
TGTGCCAGTAGCGGGACAGCCACTTCGGGAGCTTTCTTT
CASSGTATSGAFF
>many|TRBJ2-1|TRBV12-3/TRBV12-4|.
TGTGCCAGCAGTTTTTCCAGGTTTAATGAGCAGTTCTTC
CASSFSRFNEQFF
>many|TRBJ2-1|TRBV7-2|TRBD2
TGTGCCAGCAGCATCGGACTAGCGGGGAATGAGCAGTTCTTC
CASSIGLAGNEQFF